The 31 T cell receptor beta chains in this list originate from one sample, sequenced in a study of blood T cell repertoires in COVID-19. Clones were read by immunoSEQ multiplex PCR, and TCRdb kept only the in-frame ones, dropping some. Altogether roughly 43,000 clones are present, over 80% being singletons, with the ten largest covering approximately 40%. Sequencing input: peripheral blood. Receptors originate from a woman at least 80 years old with acute or convalescent COVID-19.

The genes are TRBV5-8 and TRBJ1-5; D ambiguous. The CDR3 contains 11 residues. Germline CDR1 and CDR2: SGHTS and YDEGEE. Trimming stripped 5 bases from V and 3 bases from J, with 3 bases between. The chain's CDR3 is CASSLNQPQHF. The CDR3, as DNA: TGTGCCAGCAGTCTCAATCAGCCCCAGCATTTT.

The genes are TRBV5-1 and TRBJ2-5, with D possibly being TRBD1 (5 bases). The V and J ends lost 7 bases and 2 bases respectively, with 12 bases between them. The CDR3 is 13 amino acids. Germline V gene data show CDR1 as SGHRS and CDR2 as YFSETQ. This CDR3 reads CASSPDIQETQYF. CDR3 nucleotides: TGCGCCAGCTCCCCGGACATACAAGAGACCCAGTACTTC.

This clone was observed a few times. This chain links TRBV5-8 with TRBJ1-4; 7 bases map to TRBD1. Germline values: CDR1 SGHTS, CDR2 YDEGEE. Unmatched junction bases numbered 3, after V lost 2 bases and J lost 8 bases. The CDR3 covers 13 residues. CDR3 residues: CASSFLRGEKLFF. CDR3 nucleotide sequence: TGTGCCAGCAGCTTCCTCAGGGGGGAAAAACTGTTTTTT.

This CDR3 reads CASSVGAQPQHF. The CDR3 DNA reads TGTGCCAGTAGTGTTGGGGCCCAGCCCCAGCATTTT. The rearrangement links TRBV19 to TRBJ1-5, with D tentatively TRBD1 (5 bases). CDR1 is LNHDA and CDR2 is SQIVND in the germline V gene (reference sequence). The CDR3 has 12 amino acids. V was trimmed by 5 bases and J by 7 bases, leaving 9 bases between them.

The V call is TRBV7-2, the J call TRBJ2-7; 11 bases fit TRBD2. This CDR3 comprises 16 residues. V lost 1 base, J lost 4 bases, and 6 bases stayed unmatched. CDR1 is SGHTA and CDR2 is FQGNSA in the germline V gene. DNA of the CDR3: TGTGCCAGCAGCTTAGGGTTAGCGGGGGGGCTATACGAGCAGTACTTC. Residues: CASSLGLAGGLYEQYF.

This sequence joins TRBV10-3 and TRBJ2-7, with 7 bases that match TRBD2. CDR1 ENHRY and CDR2 SYGVKD come from the germline V gene. V trimming: 6 bases; J trimming: 1 base; junction bases outside the gene matches: 6. The CDR3 totals 14 residues. CDR3 nucleotides: TGTGCCATCAGCGCGGGAGAAATTTCCTACGAGCAGTACTTC. This gives the protein CAISAGEISYEQYF.

The chain combines TRBV6-2 or TRBV6-3 with TRBJ2-7, with D possibly being TRBD2 (5 bases). CDR3 length: 14 residues. CDR1 and CDR2 (germline): MNHEY, SVGEGT. The V end lost 4 bases, the J end lost 2 bases, and 12 bases lay between the germline ends. The CDR3 loop reads CASSSPGIPYEQYF. DNA of the CDR3: TGTGCCAGCAGTTCCCCGGGGATTCCCTACGAGCAGTACTTC.

The genes are TRBV7-2 and TRBJ2-7, with D possibly matching TRBD2 (7 bases). The CDR3 runs 14 residues. V shed 1 base and J shed 5 bases, with 12 bases lying between them. In germline, CDR1 is SGHTA, CDR2 FQGNSA. CDR3 loop: CASSLGRGPHEQYF. The CDR3 bases are TGTGCCAGCAGCTTAGGGCGGGGGCCCCACGAGCAGTACTTC.

V usage is TRBV7-3 and J usage is TRBJ1-1; D is uncertain. Germline-derived CDR1 and CDR2 are SGHTA and FQGTGA. Trimming pared 5 bases from V and 0 bases from J, leaving 13 bases between. There are 15 residues in the CDR3. In DNA, the CDR3 is TGTGCCAGCAGCCCCCTAGGAGCAATGAACACTGAAGCTTTCTTT. Amino acids: CASSPLGAMNTEAFF.

The chain joins TRBV19 to TRBJ2-1; the match to TRBD2 covers 12 bases. CDR1 is LNHDA, CDR2 SQIVND, per germline (reference sequence). The CDR3 has 17 amino acids. J lost 10 bases, V lost 5 bases, and 15 bases had no gene match. This CDR3 reads CASSFFLTSGGTGEQFF. CDR3 DNA: TGTGCCAGTAGTTTTTTCCTGACTAGCGGGGGCACGGGAGAGCAGTTCTTC. Drawing the rest from reference TRBV19 and TRBJ2-1, the complete variable domain is DGGITQSPKYLFRKEGQNVTLSCEQNLNHDAMYWYRQDPGQGLRLIYYSQIVNDFQKGDIAEGYSVSREKKESFPLTVTSAQKNPTAFYLCASSFFLTSGGTGEQFFGPGTRLTVL.

The chain recombines TRBV9 with TRBJ1-5; a possible D gene is TRBD1 (5 bases). Germline-derived CDR1 and CDR2 are SGDLS and YYNGEE. Trimming took 3 bases from V and 2 from J, leaving 12 bases between them. The CDR3 sequence is 15 residues long. In DNA, the CDR3 is TGTGCCAGCAGCGCAGGGCATGGTGGCAATCAGCCCCAGCATTTT. The encoded protein is CASSAGHGGNQPQHF.

This clone was observed once. The genes are TRBV11-2 and TRBJ2-2, with 7 bases identical to TRBD1. Per the germline V gene, CDR1 is SGHAT and CDR2 is FQNNGV. This CDR3 spans 17 amino acids. Trimming cost V 3 bases and J 3 bases; bases outside gene matches: 10. In DNA, the CDR3 is TGTGCCAGCAGCTTTGAGGGGGCCCGCCGTGACACCGGGGAGCTGTTTTTT. As protein: CASSFEGARRDTGELFF.

The chain employs TRBV19 and TRBJ1-1, with D possibly matching TRBD1 (5 bases). V was clipped by 5 bases and J by 0 bases, with 13 bases between them. The germline CDR1 and CDR2 sequences are LNHDA and SQIVND (reference sequence). The length of the CDR3 is 15 residues. Here the CDR3 DNA reads TGTGCCAGTAGTGCAATGGGGGGGATGAACACTGAAGCTTTCTTT. This sequence encodes CASSAMGGMNTEAFF.

This clone occurred a few times. The CDR3 sequence: CASRQGSEKLFF. DNA for the CDR3: TGTGCCAGCAGGCAGGGAAGTGAAAAACTGTTTTTT. The genes are TRBV3-1 (or the pseudogene TRBV3-2) and TRBJ1-4; maybe TRBD1 (5 bases). Looked up from germline, CDR1 is LGHDT and CDR2 is YNNKEL (reference sequence). Trimming cost V 6 bases and J 7 bases, with 9 bases left between them. The CDR3 runs 12 residues.

The chain couples TRBV5-1 to TRBJ2-5; 9 nucleotides match TRBD1. The CDR3 totals 14 residues. Unmatched junction bases numbered 6, after V lost 4 bases and J lost 5 bases. Germline V gene lookup returns CDR1 SGHRS and CDR2 YFSETQ. CDR3 sequence: CASSAGQGGETQYF. CDR3 coding DNA: TGCGCCAGCAGCGCGGGACAGGGTGGCGAGACCCAGTACTTC. Combining the CDR3 with reference TRBV5-1 and TRBJ2-5 gives the whole variable domain KAGVTQTPRYLIKTRGQQVTLSCSPISGHRSVSWYQQTPGQGLQFLFEYFSETQRNKGNFPGRFSGRQFSNSRSEMNVSTLELGDSALYLCASSAGQGGETQYFGPGTRLLVL.

The chain employs TRBV5-1 and TRBJ2-3; D is possibly TRBD2 (6 bases). CDR1 and CDR2 (germline): SGHRS, YFSETQ. Between the trimmed V and J ends, which lost 4 bases and 0 bases, there was a span of 15 bases. This CDR3 has 16 amino acids. Here the CDR3 DNA reads TGCGCCAGCAGCCCCGCCGGGAGCGGGAGCACAGATACGCAGTATTTT. Translated, it gives CASSPAGSGSTDTQYF.

The chain joins TRBV15 to TRBJ1-6; D not resolved. The ends were cut back, 4 bases at V and 5 bases at J, with 6 bases in the middle. The germline V gene has CDR1 LNHNV and CDR2 YYDKDF (reference sequence). This CDR3 contains 13 residues. CDR3 in amino acids: CATSIVDNSPLHF. The CDR3 DNA reads TGTGCCACCAGCATAGTCGATAATTCACCCCTCCACTTT.

This sequence joins TRBV5-8 and TRBJ2-3; 13 bases match TRBD2. The CDR3 consists of 15 residues. The J segment lost 6 bases and the V segment lost 2 bases, leaving 3 bases of the junction unmatched. Germline V gene lookup returns CDR1 SGHTS and CDR2 YDEGEE. CDR3 sequence: CASSLLAGGLDTQYF. DNA for the CDR3: TGTGCCAGCAGCTTACTAGCGGGGGGGCTGGATACGCAGTATTTT.

This clone has more than one count but fewer than ten. The chain is built from TRBV6-5 and TRBJ1-1; 7 bases agree with TRBD1. The trim removed 5 bases at V and 8 bases at J, leaving 11 bases unmatched. There are 14 residues in the CDR3. Per the germline V gene, CDR1 is MNHEY and CDR2 is SVGAGI. CDR3 sequence: CASSLGTAAEEAFF. CDR3 nucleotide sequence: TGTGCCAGCAGTCTAGGGACAGCCGCCGAGGAAGCTTTCTTT.

The rearrangement uses TRBV19 and TRBJ1-1; 10 bases map to TRBD1. The ends lost 6 bases at V and 1 base at J; junction bases unmatched: 2. This CDR3 has 14 residues. Germline V CDR1 and CDR2: LNHDA, SQIVND (reference sequence). This CDR3 is CASRDRGRNTEAFF. Written as DNA, the CDR3 is TGTGCCAGTAGGGACAGGGGGAGGAACACTGAAGCTTTCTTT.

V and J are TRBV6-5 and TRBJ1-2; D call uncertain. Trimming removed 6 bases from V and 8 bases from J, with 22 bases in between. This CDR3 region has 15 residues. CDR1 and CDR2 (germline): MNHEY, SVGAGI. DNA of the CDR3: TGTGCCAGCAGGCCGGACGGCGGGTTTACTATGGGCTACACCTTC. This codes for CASRPDGGFTMGYTF.

This chain uses TRBV30 with TRBJ1-2; D gene unclear. There are 11 residues in the CDR3. V lost 2 bases to trimming and J lost 8 bases, with 9 bases between them. CDR1 and CDR2 from the germline V gene are GTSNPN and SVGIG (reference sequence). As DNA, the CDR3 is TGTGCCTGGAGTCCGGGAGGCGGCTACACCTTC. Its protein is CAWSPGGGYTF.

CDR3 loop: CASSSPGLAGSNPGELFF. CDR3 in DNA: TGTGCCAGCAGCTCCCCGGGACTAGCGGGGTCGAATCCCGGGGAGCTGTTTTTT. This rearrangement joins TRBV9 to TRBJ2-2; 13 bases agree with TRBD2. After removal of 4 bases from V and 6 bases from J, the junction contained 12 bases not matched to a gene. Germline lookup yields CDR1 SGDLS and CDR2 YYNGEE. This CDR3 is 18 amino acids long.

The V gene is TRBV5-1, the J gene TRBJ1-4; TRBD1 agrees at 8 bases. The CDR3 consists of 15 residues. V trimming: 0 bases; J trimming: 8 bases; junction bases outside the gene matches: 6. The germline gives CDR1 SGHRS, CDR2 YFSETQ. CDR3 amino acids: CASSLGTGLGEKLFF. DNA for the CDR3: TGCGCCAGCAGCTTGGGGACAGGGTTGGGGGAAAAACTGTTTTTT. The whole variable domain, filled in from reference TRBV5-1 and TRBJ1-4, reads KAGVTQTPRYLIKTRGQQVTLSCSPISGHRSVSWYQQTPGQGLQFLFEYFSETQRNKGNFPGRFSGRQFSNSRSEMNVSTLELGDSALYLCASSLGTGLGEKLFFGSGTQLSVL.

The V gene is TRBV19, the J gene TRBJ1-2, with 9 positions matching TRBD1. Trimming took 3 bases from V and 7 from J; bases not matched to a gene: 6. This CDR3 comprises 14 residues. The germline gives CDR1 LNHDA, CDR2 SQIVND (reference sequence). This CDR3 is CASSIEQGARGYTF. The CDR3, as DNA: TGTGCCAGTAGTATCGAACAGGGGGCGCGTGGCTACACCTTC.

This clone has just one count. V is TRBV11-3 and J is TRBJ2-2; D is unclear. V lost 5 bases and J lost 6, with 7 bases in between. Germline V gene data show CDR1 as SGHNT and CDR2 as YENEEA. The CDR3 length is 12 residues. CDR3 sequence reads: CASSLEAGELFF. The CDR3 DNA reads as TGTGCCAGCAGCCTTGAGGCCGGGGAGCTGTTTTTT.

This sequence joins TRBV30 and TRBJ1-2; possibly TRBD1 for D (5 bases). The CDR3 totals 15 residues. From germline, CDR1 is GTSNPN and CDR2 SVGIG (reference sequence). V was pared by 2 bases and J by 8 bases, with 21 bases between. CDR3 nucleotides: TGTGCCTGGAGTCCCTTCCTTACAGGTTTAGGCGGCTACACCTTC. This codes for CAWSPFLTGLGGYTF. Full variable domain (outside the CDR3, taken from reference TRBV30 and TRBJ1-2): SQTIHQWPATLVQPVGSPLSLECTVEGTSNPNLYWYRQAAGRGLQLLFYSVGIGQISSEVPQNLSASRPQDRQFILSSKKLLLSDSGFYLCAWSPFLTGLGGYTFGSGTRLTVV.

At least ten counts were recorded for this clone. The V gene is TRBV11-2, the J gene TRBJ2-7; 16 bases match TRBD2. V dropped 4 bases and J dropped 5; count of bases not matched to a gene: 2. The germline V gene encodes CDR1 SGHAT and CDR2 FQNNGV. The CDR3 runs 15 residues. CDR3 residues: CASSWGLAGGNEQYF. The CDR3 DNA reads as TGTGCCAGCAGCTGGGGACTAGCGGGGGGGAACGAGCAGTACTTC.

The chain employs TRBV10-3 and TRBJ2-3; D may be TRBD2 (6 bases). The CDR3 runs to 15 residues. Germline CDR1 reads ENHRY; CDR2 reads SYGVKD. The ends were cut back, 4 bases at V and 2 bases at J, with 13 bases in the middle. CDR3 bases: TGTGCCATCAGTGTAGGCGGGGTCCTCACAGATACGCAGTATTTT. Translated: CAISVGGVLTDTQYF.

This rearrangement joins TRBV12-5 to TRBJ2-7; D is unclear. The ends were cut back, 2 bases at V and 3 bases at J, with 8 bases in the middle. This CDR3 contains 13 residues. Per germline, CDR1 LGHNT and CDR2 FRNRAP. As DNA, the CDR3 is TGTGCTAGTGGTTTGCTTCCCTTCTACGAGCAGTACTTC. Protein product: CASGLLPFYEQYF.

This clone has a single count. This chain uses TRBV2 with TRBJ1-1; the D gene is possibly TRBD1 (6 bases). CDR3 length: 13 residues. Germline V gene sequence: CDR1 SNHLY, CDR2 FYNNEI. Trimming removed 3 bases from V and 3 bases from J, with 8 bases in between. The CDR3 sequence is CASSEDSYTEAFF. The DNA of the CDR3 is TGTGCCAGCAGTGAGGACAGTTACACTGAAGCTTTCTTT.